The T cell receptor beta chain under discussion was sequenced for a study of cytomegalovirus exposure and HLA in healthy donors. It was the roughly 130-subject validation cohort, separate from the roughly 700-subject first cohort, to which the donors belonged. Germline values: CDR1 SGHTS, CDR2 YDEGEE. There are 12 residues in the CDR3. Between the trimmed V and J ends, which lost 1 base and 6 bases, there was a span of 5 bases. This table comes from immunoSEQ multiplex PCR, and its TCRdb copy is limited to in-frame clones, with some not included. The table has tens of thousands of clones, about 89% seen once.

The clonotype comes from a woman between 18 and 29 years old in good health and CMV-seronegative. The rearrangement joins TRBV5-8 to TRBJ1-5; D call uncertain. Sequences were obtained from PBMCs. The chain's CDR3 is CASSLRSQPQHF. The CDR3 DNA is TGTGCCAGCAGCTTGCGTAGTCAGCCCCAGCATTTT.